Each of the 15 T cell receptor beta chains below was sequenced from the same sample in a study of blood T cell repertoires in COVID-19. TCRdb keeps only in-frame clones here, not all; method: immunoSEQ multiplex PCR. There are about 68,000 clones in the sample; about 86% occur only once, and over 4% lies in the top ten. Sequenced: peripheral blood. All receptors come from a man in his fifties or sixties with acute or convalescent COVID-19.

The chain couples TRBV24-1 to TRBJ1-4; D remains ambiguous. The V gene lost 2 bases and the J gene lost 9 bases, with 21 bases spanning the gap. The CDR3 is 17 amino acids. Germline V lookup: CDR1 KGHDR, CDR2 SFDVKD. CDR3 in amino acids: CATSDYTSGPYVQKLFF. In DNA form, the CDR3 reads TGTGCCACCAGTGATTATACAAGCGGACCTTACGTCCAAAAACTGTTTTTT.

This chain links TRBV4-1 with TRBJ1-5; the D gene is possibly TRBD1 (5 bases). The CDR3 has 16 residues. Trimming cost V 2 bases and J 7 bases, with 18 bases left between them. CDR1 and CDR2 from the germline V gene are MGHRA and YSYEKL. Here the CDR3 reads CASSQRGGTIGQPQHF. The CDR3 nucleotides read TGCGCCAGCAGCCAACGGGGGGGGACCATAGGACAGCCCCAGCATTTT.

This clone was counted a single time. The chain links TRBV24-1 to TRBJ2-7; 15 bases are shared with TRBD2. The germline gives CDR1 KGHDR, CDR2 SFDVKD. The CDR3 is made up of 18 amino acids. J lost 5 bases, V lost 9 bases, and 16 bases had no gene match. This chain's CDR3 is CATGGLAGGPPGGDEQYF. The CDR3 DNA follows: TGTGCCACCGGGGGACTAGCGGGAGGCCCTCCAGGGGGGGACGAGCAGTACTTC.

The rearrangement links TRBV13 to TRBJ2-3; TRBD2 matches 8 bases. With V trimmed by 4 bases and J by 4 bases, 13 bases remained unmatched. Germline lookup yields CDR1 PRHDT and CDR2 FYEKMQ (reference sequence). This CDR3 has 17 residues. The DNA for the CDR3 is TGTGCCAGCAGCTACAAACGGGGGGGCTTGGGCTCAGATACGCAGTATTTT. Translated: CASSYKRGGLGSDTQYF.

This chain joins TRBV5-8 and TRBJ1-5; 9 positions match TRBD1. Germline V gene lookup returns CDR1 SGHTS and CDR2 YDEGEE. V trimming: 3 bases; J trimming: 7 bases; junction bases outside the gene matches: 14. CDR3 length equals 17 residues. The CDR3 loop is CASSYVPGQGLIQPQHF. CDR3 in DNA: TGTGCCAGCAGCTACGTCCCGGGACAGGGATTAATCCAGCCCCAGCATTTT.

This chain connects TRBV5-1 to TRBJ2-1, with 9 positions matching TRBD2. The V and J ends lost 4 bases and 1 base, in that order; junction bases with no gene match: 6. CDR3 length: 16 amino acids. Looked up from germline, CDR1 is SGHRS and CDR2 is YFSETQ. The CDR3 spells CASSVIAGASYNEQFF. The CDR3 nucleotides read TGCGCCAGCAGCGTAATAGCGGGGGCGTCCTACAATGAGCAGTTCTTC.

The chain recombines TRBV12-3 or TRBV12-4 with TRBJ1-4; TRBD1 is a possible D gene (6 bases). V lost 0 bases, J lost 16 bases, and 15 bases lay in between. The CDR3 contains 13 residues. The CDR3: CASSLAGRGGQFF. The CDR3 DNA sequence: TGTGCCAGCAGTTTAGCGGGCCGGGGGGGCCAGTTTTTT.

The chain has TRBV6-1 and TRBJ1-2; TRBD1 is a possible D gene (6 bases). The germline V gene encodes CDR1 MNHNS and CDR2 SASEGT. V shed 0 bases and J shed 4 bases, with 12 bases lying between them. This CDR3 spans 15 amino acids. The CDR3 region has the DNA TGTGCCAGCAGTGAAGCGGGAGGGGGAGTCTATGGCTACACCTTC. Amino acid sequence: CASSEAGGGVYGYTF.

This sequence joins TRBV9 and TRBJ2-1; TRBD2 matches at 11 bases. CDR3 size: 16 residues. Germline V gene lookup returns CDR1 SGDLS and CDR2 YYNGEE. With V trimmed by 4 bases and J by 8 bases, 11 bases remained unmatched. CDR3 coding DNA: TGTGCCAGCAGCCCAGGAGTCGTAGCGGGGGGGTATGAGCAGTTCTTC. This gives the protein CASSPGVVAGGYEQFF.

The chain recombines TRBV4-2 with TRBJ2-3, with D hard to call. The length of the CDR3 is 16 residues. V shed 0 bases and J shed 2 bases, with 12 bases lying between them. Germline CDR1 LGHNA, CDR2 YNFKEQ. The chain's CDR3 is CASSQESAENTDTQYF. The CDR3 DNA sequence: TGTGCCAGCAGCCAAGAAAGCGCGGAGAACACAGATACGCAGTATTTT.

The CDR3 spells CASSLVGTGAKTQYF. In DNA form, the CDR3 reads TGTGCCAGCAGCTTAGTAGGGACAGGGGCAAAGACCCAGTACTTC. The rearrangement uses TRBV7-6 and TRBJ2-5; 10 nucleotides align to TRBD1. This CDR3 spans 15 amino acids. Germline-derived CDR1 and CDR2 are SGHVS and FNYEAQ. V trimming: 1 base; J trimming: 6 bases; junction bases outside the gene matches: 5.

The rearrangement uses TRBV7-8 and TRBJ1-5; D call uncertain. The length of the CDR3 is 14 residues. The V end lost 0 bases, the J end lost 2 bases, and 5 bases lay between the germline ends. CDR1 and CDR2 from the germline V gene are SGHVS and FQNEAQ. This CDR3 reads CASSLAAGNQPQHF. As DNA, the CDR3 is TGTGCCAGCAGCTTAGCGGCCGGCAATCAGCCCCAGCATTTT.

This chain uses TRBV27 with TRBJ2-1; possible D gene TRBD1, 5 bases. Germline V CDR1 and CDR2: MNHEY, SMNVEV (reference sequence). Trimming took 4 bases from V and 2 from J, leaving 12 bases between them. This CDR3 region has 15 residues. The CDR3 coding sequence is TGTGCCAGCAGTTCCCGACAGTCTCCCTACAATGAGCAGTTCTTC. It encodes CASSSRQSPYNEQFF.

This sequence joins TRBV19 and TRBJ2-5, with 8 nucleotides matching TRBD2. The CDR3 is 13 residues long. J lost 5 bases, V lost 8 bases, and 7 bases had no gene match. Germline lookup yields CDR1 LNHDA and CDR2 SQIVND (reference sequence). The CDR3 DNA is TGTGCCAGTCGGGGGGGGCCGGGGGAGACCCAGTACTTC. Residues: CASRGGPGETQYF.

This chain links TRBV7-6 with TRBJ1-3; TRBD1 aligns across 8 bases. The CDR3 loop spans 16 amino acids. V lost 5 bases and J lost 0; bases outside the gene matches: 6. The germline gives CDR1 SGHVS, CDR2 FNYEAQ. In nucleotides, the CDR3 is TGTGCCAGCAGCCGAGGACAGGGCCACTCTGGAAACACCATATATTTT. Protein sequence: CASSRGQGHSGNTIYF.